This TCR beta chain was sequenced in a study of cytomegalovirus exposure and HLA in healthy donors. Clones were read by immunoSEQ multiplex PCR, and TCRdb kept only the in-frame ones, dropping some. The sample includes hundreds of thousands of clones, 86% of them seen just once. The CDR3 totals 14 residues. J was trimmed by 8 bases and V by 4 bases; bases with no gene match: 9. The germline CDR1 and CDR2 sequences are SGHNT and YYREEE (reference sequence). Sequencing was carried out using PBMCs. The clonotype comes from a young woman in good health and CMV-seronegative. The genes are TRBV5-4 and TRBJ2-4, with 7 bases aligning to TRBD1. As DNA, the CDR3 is TGTGCCAGCAGCCCATCAGGGGGTAAGGACATTCAGTACTTC. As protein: CASSPSGGKDIQYF.